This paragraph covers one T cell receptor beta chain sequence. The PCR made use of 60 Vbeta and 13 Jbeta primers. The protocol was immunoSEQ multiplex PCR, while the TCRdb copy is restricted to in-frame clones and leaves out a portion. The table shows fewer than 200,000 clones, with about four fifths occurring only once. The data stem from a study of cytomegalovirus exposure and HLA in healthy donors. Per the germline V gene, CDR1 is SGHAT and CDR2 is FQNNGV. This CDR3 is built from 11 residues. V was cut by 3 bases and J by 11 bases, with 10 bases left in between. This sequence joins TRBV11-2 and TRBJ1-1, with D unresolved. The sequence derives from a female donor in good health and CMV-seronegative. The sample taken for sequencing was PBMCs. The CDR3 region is CASSFGPGAFF. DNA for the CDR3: TGTGCCAGCAGCTTTGGACCGGGGGCTTTCTTT.